Listed here is a single T cell receptor beta chain. The data stem from a study of blood T cells in healthy people across ages. Primed by a sample-barcoded 5' primer and a J-beta primer mix, a second PCR proceeded for roughly 6 to 12 cycles. Each cDNA was tagged by a template-switch adaptor containing 12 random nucleotides. TCRdb recomputed calls from the 5' RACE reads with MiXCR, one row per CDR3 protein. The data contain over 500,000 distinct CDR3 sequences, over 25% of them seen just once; the ten biggest clones take up 3% to 4%. V lost 0 bases and J lost 8, with 7 bases in between. The CDR3 spans 11 residues. Germline V gene lookup returns CDR1 GTSNPN and CDR2 SVGIG (reference sequence). These data were likewise used in another study, on T cells of mothers and their children. From that second work: RNA that had been extracted went wholly into cDNA synthesis, at around 1.6 ug per 15 ul. In both related and unrelated pairs, TCR recombination output is shaped similarly by thymic selection.

The specimen sequenced was blood. This TCR derives from a boy between 2 and 10 years old in good health. This chain joins TRBV30 and TRBJ1-2; D is uncertain. CDR3 loop: CAWSVTWGYTF. The CDR3 DNA reads as TGTGCCTGGAGTGTAACATGGGGCTACACCTTC.